This T cell receptor beta chain was found in a study of metastatic and nonmetastatic thyroid tumors. Study at large: The study looked at repertoires side by side in blood and in tumor or nodule tissue from malignant and benign thyroid patients.

Each patient went into thyroid surgery without having received any treatment. The germline V gene encodes CDR1 SEHNR and CDR2 FQNEAQ (reference sequence). This CDR3 has 14 amino acids. In the source study's methods: Clinicopathological groups supplied CDR3 differences that were used to build a distant-metastasis classifier for papillary thyroid cancer. TCRdb ran MiXCR on the PCR reads. The V and J calls and clone size are TCRdb's, not the authors'. The sample consists of tens of thousands of clones, roughly 13% of them appearing once. With respect to this clone: The antigen is unknown. A junction boundary mismatches the germline segment, possibly from a read error.

Study results and caveats: Malignant thyroid tumors reportedly exceeded benign nodules significantly in TCR beta diversity, with the difference appearing in blood and tumor.

Sample: blood. The receptor was derived from a female donor with papillary thyroid cancer or a benign thyroid nodule (not recorded which). Some clones in this sample may be carry-over from other donors' samples. The chain combines TRBV7-9 with TRBJ2-2, with D tentatively TRBD2 (5 bases). CDR3 loop: CASSFSQNTGELFF. In nucleotides, the CDR3 is TGTGCCAGCAGCTTCAGTCAGAACACCGGGGAGCTGTTCTTT.